The rows below give T cell receptor beta chains drawn from one sample of a study of CD8+ T cells in alopecia areata. The repertoire was sequenced with immunoSEQ multiplex PCR; TCRdb's copy has only in-frame clones and lacks some. The profile shows fewer than 250,000 clones, roughly 64% of them singletons. The starting material was CD4+ T cells sorted from blood, obtained at week 4, from a patient treated with tofacitinib. The receptor source for this set is a human donor with alopecia areata. CDR3s include the opening cysteine and the closing phenylalanine or tryptophan. Only some rows state a clone size, as once, few, many or a class for expanded clones.

TRBV29-1	NA	TRBJ2-5	CSAGQGVETQYF
TRBV27	few	TRBJ2-2	CASSLGYETGELFF
TRBV11-2	NA	TRBJ2-5	CASSRWTSGGRGQETQYF
TRBV4-3	few	TRBJ2-1	CASSQGPSGGGLEQFF
TRBV4-1	NA	TRBJ2-5	CASSLYIGETQYF
TRBV19	NA	TRBJ1-5	CASSRSNQPQHF
TRBV5-1	NA	TRBJ2-6	CASSFRSTALSSGANVLTF
TRBV19	NA	TRBJ2-4	CASRNAGQQGDIQYF
TRBV6-1	once	TRBJ2-5	CASSGNPQETQYF
TRBV6-5	NA	TRBJ2-2	CASSYPTGAGPGELFF
TRBV27	few	TRBJ1-2	CASSPWTGGNYGYTF
TRBV5-8	many	TRBJ1-1	CASSRTQGANTEAFF
TRBV5-4	NA	TRBJ2-1	CASRLLSGGGGQFF
TRBV5-1	few	TRBJ2-2	CASSLARLGTGELFF
TRBV7-7	NA	TRBJ2-1	CATGTGPYNEQFF
TRBV15	NA	TRBJ2-5	CATSSRDMRRETQYF
TRBV7-9	NA	TRBJ1-2	CASSSLGTGRGYTF
TRBV30	few	TRBJ1-1	CAWSGVGGAEAFF
TRBV29-1	few	TRBJ2-7	CSAGDRGVDEQYF
TRBV29-1	NA	TRBJ1-1	CSVRAGNTEAFF
TRBV7-2	NA	TRBJ2-7	CASSTTPSGVFYEQYF
TRBV14	NA	TRBJ1-1	CASSPRPGVNTEAFF
TRBV2	NA	TRBJ1-3	CASSESRSGNTIYF
TRBV7-2	NA	TRBJ1-1	CASSSSLEAFF
TRBV4-1	NA	TRBJ2-5	CASSLAASGALGETQYF
TRBV7-6	NA	TRBJ1-6	CASSQGSSYNSPLHF
TRBV5-1	NA	TRBJ2-7	CASSFGQGAIGEQYF
TRBV9	once	TRBJ2-7	CASSVGLAGSYEQYF
TRBV30	NA	TRBJ2-2	CAWTVLGVNTGELFF
TRBV29-1	NA	TRBJ2-2	CRGTPNTGELFF
TRBV9	NA	TRBJ2-2	CASSVVSGQNTGELFF
TRBV11-2	NA	TRBJ1-1	CASSLDLSDSAYFFF
TRBV15	NA	TRBJ2-7	CATSARVGASSYEQYF
TRBV11-2	few	TRBJ2-3	CASSLVPASGGTDTQYF
TRBV7-2	NA	TRBJ2-5	CASSIFGTVQETQYF
TRBV6-5	NA	TRBJ2-7	CASSRAGGAGGEQYF
TRBV4-3	few	TRBJ2-3	CASSPGGGPDTQYF
TRBV30	NA	TRBJ1-2	CAWGSGTGYGYTF
TRBV5-4	NA	TRBJ2-3	CASSLVNSGAPGDTQYF
TRBV5-6	few	TRBJ1-1	CASSLGSLTEAFF
TRBV29-1	NA	TRBJ2-7	CSAQQGYEQYF
TRBV5-1	NA	TRBJ1-1	CASSRGEAEAFF
TRBV18	few	TRBJ1-5	CASSQVTRAVQQPQHF
TRBV14	many	TRBJ1-2	CASSLPGQGKYSYTF
TRBV5-4	NA	TRBJ2-1	CASSLATSGGDEQFF
TRBV5-1	NA	TRBJ2-7	CASSTGQGIAYEQYF
TRBV7-8	NA	TRBJ2-5	CASTPEVRLAGLETQYF
TRBV11-1	NA	TRBJ1-2	CASSLNSHLYGYTF
TRBV6-5	NA	TRBJ1-1	CASSYTPQGRNTEAFF
TRBV4-2	NA	TRBJ2-1	CASSQAAGGAVSNEQFF
TRBV5-1	NA	TRBJ1-6	CASSLNRDNSPLHF
TRBV27	few	TRBJ2-5	CASSSTVQGQGARYF
TRBV10-3	NA	TRBJ2-2	CAISDYLTNTGELFF
TRBV9	few	TRBJ2-1	CASSVAVFADEQFF
TRBV25-1	NA	TRBJ2-7	CASSDGGHPGEQYF
TRBV7-9	NA	TRBJ1-1	CASRSRDPFMNTEAFF
TRBV7-9	NA	TRBJ1-5	CASTGEGNQPQHF
TRBV9	NA	TRBJ1-1	CASSTLDQNTEAFF
TRBV11-3	NA	TRBJ2-5	CASSLVGEETQYF
TRBV5-1	few	TRBJ2-3	CASRKGTSGGSTDTQYF